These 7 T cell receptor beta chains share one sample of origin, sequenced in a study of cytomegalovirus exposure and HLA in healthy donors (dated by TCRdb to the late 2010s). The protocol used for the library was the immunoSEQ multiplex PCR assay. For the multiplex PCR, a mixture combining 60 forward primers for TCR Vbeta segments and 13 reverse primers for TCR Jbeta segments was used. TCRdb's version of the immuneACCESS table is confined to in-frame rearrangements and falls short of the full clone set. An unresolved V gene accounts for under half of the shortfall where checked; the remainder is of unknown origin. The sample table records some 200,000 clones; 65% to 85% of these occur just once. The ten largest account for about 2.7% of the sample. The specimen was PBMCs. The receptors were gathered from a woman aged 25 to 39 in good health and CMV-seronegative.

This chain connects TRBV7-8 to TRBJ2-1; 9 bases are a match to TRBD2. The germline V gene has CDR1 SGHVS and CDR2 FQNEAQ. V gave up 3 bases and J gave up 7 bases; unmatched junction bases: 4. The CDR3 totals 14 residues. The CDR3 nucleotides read TGTGCCAGCAGCTTGGGCGGGGGGGCTAATGAGCAGTTCTTC. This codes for CASSLGGGANEQFF.

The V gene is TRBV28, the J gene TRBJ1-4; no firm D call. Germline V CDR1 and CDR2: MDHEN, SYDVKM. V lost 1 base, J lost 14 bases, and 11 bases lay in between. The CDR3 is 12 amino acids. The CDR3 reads CASSLFGRGLFF. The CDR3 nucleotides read TGTGCCAGCAGTTTATTCGGCCGGGGTCTGTTTTTT.

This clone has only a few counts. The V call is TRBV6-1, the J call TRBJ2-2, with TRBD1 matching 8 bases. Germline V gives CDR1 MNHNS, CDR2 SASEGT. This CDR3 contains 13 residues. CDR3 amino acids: CVGQDPNTGELFF. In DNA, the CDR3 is TGTGTGGGACAGGATCCGAACACCGGGGAGCTGTTTTTT.

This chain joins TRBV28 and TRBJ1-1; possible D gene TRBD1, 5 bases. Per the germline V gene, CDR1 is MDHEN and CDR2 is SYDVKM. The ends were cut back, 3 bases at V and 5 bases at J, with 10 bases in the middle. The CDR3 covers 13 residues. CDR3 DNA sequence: TGTGCCAGCAGTTTGGATCGGGGGACTGAAGCTTTCTTT. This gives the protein CASSLDRGTEAFF.

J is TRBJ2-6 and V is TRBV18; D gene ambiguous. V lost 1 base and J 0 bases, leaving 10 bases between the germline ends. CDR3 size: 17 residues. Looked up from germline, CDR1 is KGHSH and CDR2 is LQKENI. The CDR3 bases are TGTGCCAGCTCACCACTGGCAGATAACTCTGGGGCCAACGTCCTGACTTTC. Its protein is CASSPLADNSGANVLTF. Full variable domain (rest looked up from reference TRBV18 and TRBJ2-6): NAGVMQNPRHLVRRRGQEARLRCSPMKGHSHVYWYRQLPEEGLKFMVYLQKENIIDESGMPKERFSAEFPKEGPSILRIQQVVRGDSAAYFCASSPLADNSGANVLTFGAGSRLTVL.

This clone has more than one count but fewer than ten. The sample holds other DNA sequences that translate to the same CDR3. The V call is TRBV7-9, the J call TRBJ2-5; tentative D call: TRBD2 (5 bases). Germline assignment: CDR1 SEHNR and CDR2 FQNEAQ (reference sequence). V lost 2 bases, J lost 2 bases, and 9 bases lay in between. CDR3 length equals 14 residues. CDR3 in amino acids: CASSLSTGQETQYF. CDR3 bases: TGTGCCAGCAGCTTAAGTACGGGACAAGAGACCCAGTACTTC.

CDR3 nucleotide sequence: TGTGCCAGCAGCTTATCGGGGGGGCACACTGAAGCTTTCTTT. Its translation: CASSLSGGHTEAFF. The rearrangement links TRBV7-9 to TRBJ1-1; perhaps TRBD1 as D (6 bases). There are 14 residues in the CDR3. Germline V lookup: CDR1 SEHNR, CDR2 FQNEAQ (reference sequence). V was cut by 2 bases and J by 3 bases, with 10 bases left in between.